These 30 T cell receptor beta chains were sequenced from one sample in a study of cytomegalovirus exposure and HLA in healthy donors. Primers for the PCR totalled 60 Vbeta and 13 Jbeta. TCRdb's copy holds only in-frame clones and misses some; the assay was immunoSEQ multiplex PCR. Among approximately 150,000 clones listed, around 68% were seen once. The sequencing sample was made of PBMCs. The receptors shown here come from a man aged 50 to 59 in good health and CMV-seronegative.

This chain connects TRBV5-1 to TRBJ2-3; 10 bases match TRBD1. The CDR3 spans 14 residues. Germline loops: CDR1 SGHRS, CDR2 YFSETQ. Losses at the gene ends were 6 bases for V and 7 bases for J; bases not matched to a gene: 8. This CDR3 is CASKDRGLGNTQYF. The CDR3 region has the DNA TGCGCCAGCAAGGACAGGGGGTTAGGGAATACGCAGTATTTT.

J is TRBJ2-7 and V is TRBV27; TRBD2 agrees at 7 bases. J lost 2 bases, V lost 5 bases, and 9 bases had no gene match. The CDR3 runs to 15 residues. Germline loops: CDR1 MNHEY, CDR2 SMNVEV (reference sequence). The CDR3 spells CASSPMRGKTYEQYF. The CDR3 DNA follows: TGTGCCAGCAGTCCCATGCGGGGGAAAACCTACGAGCAGTACTTC.

This chain connects TRBV4-2 to TRBJ2-1; 9 bases are a match to TRBD1. Germline CDR1 LGHNA, CDR2 YNFKEQ. The CDR3 length is 15 residues. J lost 8 bases, V lost 4 bases, and 9 bases had no gene match. The CDR3 region is CASSPPGQGFYEQFF. The CDR3 DNA is TGTGCCAGCAGCCCTCCGGGACAGGGATTTTATGAGCAGTTCTTC.

In this sample, this clone turned up once. The CDR3 protein is CASSRNRYPTQTGELFF. DNA of the CDR3: TGCGCCAGCAGTCGGAACAGGTATCCCACCCAGACCGGGGAGCTGTTTTTT. This chain uses TRBV23-1 with TRBJ2-2; D might be TRBD1 (5 bases). Being an ORF, TRBV23-1 has a function that is uncertain. The CDR3 length is 17 residues. V lost 4 bases and J lost 5, with 20 bases in between.

The CDR3 loop is CASSPTVMNTEAFF. In nucleotides, the CDR3 is TGTGCCAGCAGCCCGACAGTTATGAACACTGAAGCTTTCTTT. The chain carries TRBV9 and TRBJ1-1; D is possibly TRBD1 (5 bases). CDR3 length: 14 residues. V lost 4 bases and J 0 bases, leaving 10 bases between the germline ends. Germline CDR1 SGDLS, CDR2 YYNGEE.

V gene TRBV9 combines with J gene TRBJ2-3; D gene ambiguous. The CDR3 runs 16 residues. V lost 0 bases and J 0 bases, leaving 11 bases between the germline ends. Germline loops: CDR1 SGDLS, CDR2 YYNGEE. As DNA, the CDR3 is TGTGCCAGCAGCGTAGCTTGGAGCGTTAGCACAGATACGCAGTATTTT. Residues: CASSVAWSVSTDTQYF.

The rearrangement joins TRBV7-6 to TRBJ2-5, with D tentatively TRBD1 (5 bases). The CDR3 spans 17 residues. Germline values: CDR1 SGHVS, CDR2 FNYEAQ. The V and J ends lost 3 bases and 4 bases respectively, with 21 bases between them. CDR3: CASSFPNDLLGVETQYF. The CDR3 DNA sequence: TGTGCCAGCAGCTTTCCCAATGACCTCCTAGGGGTAGAGACCCAGTACTTC.

The chain carries TRBV4-3 and TRBJ1-2; D is perhaps TRBD1 (6 bases). From germline, CDR1 is LGHNA and CDR2 YSLEER. The CDR3 runs 14 residues. V was pared by 6 bases and J by 3 bases, with 14 bases between. The CDR3 bases are TGCGCCAGCAGACTCAGGGGAAAGGACTATGGCTACACCTTC. Translation: CASRLRGKDYGYTF.

The rearrangement joins TRBV11-2 to TRBJ1-5, with D unclear. Germline V gene data show CDR1 as SGHAT and CDR2 as FQNNGV. This CDR3 is 18 amino acids long. V was shortened by 5 bases and J by 0 bases, with 20 bases between the two germline ends. The CDR3 bases are TGTGCCAGCAGCACTTGGGCGCGGGGAGGTAATAGCAATCAGCCCCAGCATTTT. Its translation: CASSTWARGGNSNQPQHF. Full variable domain (rest looked up from reference TRBV11-2 and TRBJ1-5): EAGVAQSPRYKIIEKRQSVAFWCNPISGHATLYWYQQILGQGPKLLIQFQNNGVVDDSQLPKDRFSAERLKGVDSTLKIQPAKLEDSAVYLCASSTWARGGNSNQPQHFGDGTRLSIL.

This clone was counted once. V usage is TRBV6-1 and J usage is TRBJ1-1; 8 bases are shared with TRBD1. The CDR3 is 14 amino acids. The germline CDR1 and CDR2 sequences are MNHNS and SASEGT. J lost 7 bases, V lost 3 bases, and 7 bases had no gene match. CDR3 nucleotide sequence: TGTGCCAGCAGTGAGTCAGGGGGCATGGATGAAGCTTTCTTT. This encodes CASSESGGMDEAFF.

This clone came up once. The rearrangement uses TRBV12-5 and TRBJ2-1; 12 bases map to TRBD2. This CDR3 has 21 residues. Germline CDR1 and CDR2: LGHNT and FRNRAP. Germline trimming cut 0 bases from V and 1 base from J; bases unmatched to any gene: 13. The CDR3 bases are TGTGCTAGTGGTTTGGTTCTACCCAATCTAGCGGGGGGGCCTTCCTACAATGAGCAGTTCTTC. This translates into CASGLVLPNLAGGPSYNEQFF.

CDR3 amino acids: CASMTSGGFQETQYF. The CDR3 DNA follows: TGTGCCAGCATGACTAGCGGGGGGTTCCAAGAGACCCAGTACTTC. The J gene is TRBJ2-5, the V gene TRBV27; 13 bases match TRBD2. V dropped 7 bases and J dropped 1; count of bases not matched to a gene: 3. The germline V gene has CDR1 MNHEY and CDR2 SMNVEV (reference sequence). The CDR3 is 15 amino acids.

The chain employs TRBV6-1 and TRBJ2-3; D gene unclear. This CDR3 has 12 amino acids. Germline CDR1 reads MNHNS; CDR2 reads SASEGT. The ends were cut back, 2 bases at V and 5 bases at J, with 5 bases in the middle. This chain's CDR3 is CASSENIDTQYF. Written as DNA, the CDR3 is TGTGCCAGCAGTGAAAATATAGATACGCAGTATTTT.

This clone was recorded a few times. This chain uses TRBV7-9 with TRBJ2-7; 7 bases line up with TRBD1. From germline, CDR1 is SEHNR and CDR2 FQNEAQ (reference sequence). The CDR3 is 12 amino acids. Losses at the gene ends were 6 bases for V and 6 bases for J; bases not matched to a gene: 5. DNA for the CDR3: TGTGCCAGCAGTCCACAGGGGCTCGAGCAGTACTTC. This encodes CASSPQGLEQYF.

With regard to this clone: Different DNA sequences within this sample yield the same CDR3. The chain uses TRBV9 and TRBJ1-1, with no clear D. This CDR3 has 13 amino acids. CDR1 SGDLS and CDR2 YYNGEE come from the germline V gene. V was pared by 2 bases and J by 0 bases, with 5 bases between. The CDR3 bases are TGTGCCAGCAGCGTTGACTTGAACACTGAAGCTTTCTTT. Translated: CASSVDLNTEAFF.

The gene calls are TRBV19 and TRBJ1-2; perhaps TRBD1 as D (6 bases). The CDR3 is 15 amino acids. The V end lost 5 bases, the J end lost 3 bases, and 16 bases lay between the germline ends. CDR1 and CDR2 from the germline V gene are LNHDA and SQIVND (reference sequence). The DNA of the CDR3 is TGTGCCAGTAGTGCCCGGGACACGTCTCACTATGGCTACACCTTC. Protein sequence: CASSARDTSHYGYTF.

To note about this clone: An end of the junction differs from the germline gene, which may be a read error. The same CDR3 is also encoded by other DNA sequences in this sample. This chain links TRBV15 with TRBJ1-2, with a possible D match to TRBD1 (5 bases). The CDR3 is 16 amino acids. Germline loops: CDR1 LNHNV, CDR2 YYDKDF (reference sequence). CDR3 protein: CATSRDLEGAIYGYTF. As DNA, the CDR3 is TGCGCCACCAGCAGAGATCTGGAAGGGGCTATCTATGGCTACACCTTC.

The rearrangement uses TRBV9 and TRBJ1-2; TRBD1 might be the D (6 bases). V was clipped by 0 bases and J by 8 bases, with 14 bases between them. From germline, CDR1 is SGDLS and CDR2 YYNGEE. CDR3 length: 14 amino acids. The CDR3 DNA is TGTGCCAGCAGCGTAGACGGGCAGGGGACCGGCTACACCTTC. Amino acid sequence: CASSVDGQGTGYTF. The whole variable domain, filled in from reference TRBV9 and TRBJ1-2, reads DSGVTQTPKHLITATGQRVTLRCSPRSGDLSVYWYQQSLDQGLQFLIQYYNGEERAKGNILERFSAQQFPDLHSELNLSSLELGDSALYFCASSVDGQGTGYTFGSGTRLTVV.

The chain joins TRBV28 to TRBJ2-1, with D possibly being TRBD1 (7 bases). Trimming took off 4 bases at V and 9 bases at J, with 22 bases between the two ends. The CDR3 covers 16 residues. Germline V gene sequence: CDR1 MDHEN, CDR2 SYDVKM. CDR3 nucleotides: TGTGCCAGCAGTTCAACCGGGACGTCCCAGGGGGGTGAGCAGTTCTTC. Its protein product is CASSSTGTSQGGEQFF.

This chain joins TRBV5-1 and TRBJ1-2, with D unresolved. Germline V lookup: CDR1 SGHRS, CDR2 YFSETQ. V was shortened by 5 bases and J by 2 bases, with 16 bases between the two germline ends. CDR3 length: 15 residues. CDR3 DNA sequence: TGCGCCAGCAGGACCGAAGTGACACTGAACTATGGCTACACCTTC. This translates into CASRTEVTLNYGYTF. The full variable domain, in which reference TRBV5-1 and TRBJ1-2 provide the parts outside the CDR3, is KAGVTQTPRYLIKTRGQQVTLSCSPISGHRSVSWYQQTPGQGLQFLFEYFSETQRNKGNFPGRFSGRQFSNSRSEMNVSTLELGDSALYLCASRTEVTLNYGYTFGSGTRLTVV.

This chain uses TRBV15 with TRBJ2-3; 8 bases line up with TRBD2. V shed 3 bases, J shed 4 bases, and the junction held 6 bases outside the gene matches. The CDR3 is 15 residues long. Germline loops: CDR1 LNHNV, CDR2 YYDKDF (reference sequence). The DNA for the CDR3 is TGTGCCACCAGCAGGGGACTAGGAGGGCCAGATACGCAGTATTTT. Its translation: CATSRGLGGPDTQYF.

This chain joins TRBV7-9 and TRBJ1-1; possibly TRBD1 for D (6 bases). Looked up from germline, CDR1 is SEHNR and CDR2 is FQNEAQ (reference sequence). The CDR3 sequence is 12 residues long. V shed 0 bases and J shed 7 bases, with 6 bases lying between them. CDR3 in amino acids: CASSLAQGEAFF. CDR3 sequence (DNA): TGTGCCAGCAGCTTAGCACAGGGTGAAGCTTTCTTT.

This clone came up many times. The chain combines TRBV6-5 with TRBJ1-2; D gene ambiguous. The CDR3 length is 15 residues. CDR1 and CDR2 (germline): MNHEY, SVGAGI. Trimming took 0 bases from V and 6 from J, leaving 14 bases between them. As DNA, the CDR3 is TGTGCCAGCAGTTACTCGGAAGAGGGAGTGAATGGCTACACCTTC. This gives the protein CASSYSEEGVNGYTF.

This chain uses TRBV7-2 with TRBJ1-6, with TRBD1 as a possible D gene (6 bases). Germline-derived CDR1 and CDR2 are SGHTA and FQGNSA. The CDR3 is 16 amino acids. Trimming cost V 5 bases and J 12 bases, with 23 bases left between them. CDR3 amino acids: CASSLRDINTPLPLHF. CDR3 in DNA: TGTGCCAGCAGCCTCCGGGACATCAACACCCCCTTACCCCTCCACTTT.

This clone occurred a few times. This chain joins TRBV15 and TRBJ2-1; D remains unclear. Germline-derived CDR1 and CDR2 are LNHNV and YYDKDF (reference sequence). Trimming took off 0 bases at V and 7 bases at J, with 7 bases between the two ends. This CDR3 has 13 amino acids. The CDR3 bases are TGTGCCACCAGCAGAGAGCCCGGGAATGAGCAGTTCTTC. Its translation: CATSREPGNEQFF.

This sequence joins TRBV28 and TRBJ2-7; D may be TRBD2 (7 bases). Deletions cut 8 bases from V and 7 bases from J, with 24 bases between. Looked up from germline, CDR1 is MDHEN and CDR2 is SYDVKM. The CDR3 extends over 15 amino acids. Here the CDR3 reads CASGGDRPGGGEQYF. DNA of the CDR3: TGTGCCAGCGGGGGGGACCGGCCTGGAGGGGGTGAGCAGTACTTC.

The chain links TRBV4-3 to TRBJ2-3; 12 positions agree with TRBD2. The CDR3 is 17 amino acids. Germline CDR1 LGHNA, CDR2 YSLEER. J was trimmed by 1 base and V by 3 bases; bases with no gene match: 5. The CDR3 loop reads CASSQGASGGGTDTQYF. In nucleotides, the CDR3 is TGCGCCAGCAGCCAGGGAGCTAGCGGGGGGGGCACAGATACGCAGTATTTT.

This chain uses TRBV6-5 with TRBJ2-7; 7 nucleotides align to TRBD2. Germline CDR1 reads MNHEY; CDR2 reads SVGAGI. After removal of 2 bases from V and 3 bases from J, the junction contained 4 bases not matched to a gene. This CDR3 spans 14 amino acids. The CDR3 reads CASSYGGRGYEQYF. The CDR3 DNA is TGTGCCAGCAGTTACGGGGGGAGGGGCTACGAGCAGTACTTC.

The CDR3 DNA reads as TGCGCCAGCAGCTCCACAGGGGGAAATGGCTACACCTTC. It yields the protein CASSSTGGNGYTF. This chain joins TRBV5-1 and TRBJ1-2; 8 nucleotides agree with TRBD1. With 3 bases clipped from V and 6 bases from J, the junction kept 4 bases outside the gene matches. The CDR3 is 13 residues long. Germline V gives CDR1 SGHRS, CDR2 YFSETQ.

The chain employs TRBV5-6 and TRBJ2-1, with 9 bases lining up with TRBD1. Trimming cost V 4 bases and J 5 bases; bases outside gene matches: 7. The CDR3 length is 15 residues. CDR1 SGHDT and CDR2 YYEEEE come from the germline V gene. Written as DNA, the CDR3 is TGTGCCAGCAGCCCCCTCGGGACAGGGCACAATGAGCAGTTCTTC. It encodes CASSPLGTGHNEQFF.